The rows below give T cell receptor beta chains drawn from one sample of a study of blood T cell repertoires in COVID-19. Here immunoSEQ multiplex PCR was the method, and the copy in TCRdb shows in-frame clones only, minus some. The sample has around 180,000 clones; about 87% are singletons. The sequenced sample consisted of peripheral blood. These receptors were collected from a man aged 40-50 years with active or convalescent COVID-19. CDR3s leave out the opening cysteine and the closing phenylalanine or tryptophan. Fields, in order: V gene, CDR3 length, J gene, CDR3 protein.

TRBV3-1/TRBV3-2	12	TRBJ2-3	ASSLGTAWDTQY
TRBV20-1	10	TRBJ1-2	SASLSDYGYT
TRBV5-5	14	TRBJ1-1	ASSLGVGQATGEAF
TRBV28	17	TRBJ1-4	ASSLARTGLGSRAEKLF
TRBV4-3	15	TRBJ1-4	ASSQTSTGAFNEKLF
TRBV7-2	15	TRBJ2-1	ASSSFRQQDGYNEQF
TRBV7-2	13	TRBJ1-4	ASSLAGGGREKLF
TRBV30	12	TRBJ1-2	AWSPGQGNYGYT
TRBV18	18	TRBJ1-5	ASSPLPPGNVGFGNQPQH
TRBV4-1	16	TRBJ2-1	ASSQEPSRGGIYNEQF
TRBV11-3	12	TRBJ2-7	ASSPGRGSGEQY
TRBV19	13	TRBJ1-5	ASSPIQGVVQPQH
TRBV11-2	13	TRBJ2-7	ASSSDSLRDYEQY
TRBV15	14	TRBJ2-1	ATSSPRGSHYNEQF
TRBV6-1	12	TRBJ2-4	ASSEGQGVDIQY
TRBV6-5	11	TRBJ2-4	ASSRQDQNIQY
TRBV6-2/TRBV6-3	11	TRBJ1-5	ASSRAPDQPQH
TRBV5-4	13	TRBJ2-3	ASSLGGGLADTQY
TRBV10-3	13	TRBJ2-3	AVSRAGEGSDTQY
TRBV30	11	TRBJ2-7	AWGGTGVWEQY
TRBV19	15	TRBJ2-1	ASSPRTGSRTSNEQF
TRBV7-2	13	TRBJ2-5	ASSSTRVVGETQY
TRBV19	12	TRBJ2-2	ASSIDRGPGELF
TRBV6-4	13	TRBJ2-1	ASRMRAESYNEQF
TRBV6-1	11	TRBJ1-1	ASSETRNTEAF
TRBV5-1	12	TRBJ1-2	ASSFEDPNYGYT
TRBV29-1	11	TRBJ1-2	SVVGDRQDGYT
TRBV5-1	14	TRBJ1-2	ASRKTGTPSNYGYT
TRBV5-1	14	TRBJ2-2	ASKVEVASGTGELF
TRBV10-3	13	TRBJ2-1	AIRAPGQGVNEQF
TRBV6-2/TRBV6-3	15	TRBJ1-2	ASRPRQGAASFYGYT
TRBV4-1	12	TRBJ2-5	ASSQEANQETQY
TRBV6-2/TRBV6-3	12	TRBJ2-7	ASGPWGQGYEQY
TRBV6-6	13	TRBJ1-3	ASSYRQGSGNTIY
TRBV7-9	15	TRBJ1-5	ASSLAPAEGSNQPQH
TRBV3-1/TRBV3-2	12	TRBJ1-2	ASSQEASYYGYT
TRBV7-8	14	TRBJ1-5	ASSLGRVSSNQPQH